These 29 T cell receptor beta chains originate from one sample sequenced in a study of human T cells and chemical hapten exposure. Stated time point: pre-sensitization, week 0. The treatment was: therapeutic diphenylcyclopropenone sensitization with weekly scalp DPC. TCRdb analysed the RACE reads with MiXCR anew, one entry per CDR3 protein. The table lists 300,000 to 450,000 distinct CDR3 sequences, around 5.5% of them singletons. The sample was whole blood, taken in connection with sensitization to the hapten diphenylcyclopropenone (DPC). The receptors derive from a young woman with alopecia areata. Some clones in this sample may be carry-over from other donors' samples.

The chain uses TRBV9 and TRBJ1-1; D is undetermined. The CDR3 is 12 residues long. Germline CDR1 and CDR2: SGDLS and YYNGEE. The V and J ends lost 3 bases and 4 bases respectively, with 7 bases between them. The CDR3: CASSGPATEAFF. As DNA, the CDR3 is TGTGCCAGCAGCGGCCCGGCCACTGAAGCTTTCTTT.

Only a few counts were recorded for this clonotype. The chain carries TRBV10-3 and TRBJ1-2; 10 positions match TRBD1. The CDR3 loop spans 13 amino acids. Trimming removed 9 bases from V and 3 bases from J; junction bases left unmatched: 4. Germline CDR1 reads ENHRY; CDR2 reads SYGVKD. CDR3 DNA sequence: TGTGCCATTGGGACAGGGGTCGACTATGGCTACACCTTC. As protein: CAIGTGVDYGYTF.

The chain couples TRBV12-5 to TRBJ1-2; the match to TRBD1 covers 10 bases. CDR3 size: 17 residues. CDR1 is LGHNT and CDR2 is FRNRAP in the germline V gene. The ends lost 7 bases at V and 1 base at J; junction bases unmatched: 12. CDR3 amino acids: CASARGTGVGLNYGYTF. Here the CDR3 DNA reads TGTGCTAGTGCCAGAGGGACAGGGGTAGGCCTTAACTATGGCTACACCTTC.

The chain employs TRBV12-3 or TRBV12-4 and TRBJ1-3; D is undetermined. Trimming stripped 6 bases from V and 0 bases from J, with 12 bases between. The CDR3 loop spans 15 amino acids. The CDR3: CASSPGPDSGNTIYF. For the CDR3, the DNA is TGTGCCAGCAGCCCCGGACCCGACTCTGGAAACACCATATATTTT.

This clonotype was seen many times. The CDR3 sequence: CASRKQGTLYEQYF. For the CDR3, the DNA is TGTGCCAGCAGGAAACAGGGAACGTTATACGAGCAGTACTTC. The V gene is TRBV6-1, the J gene TRBJ2-7, with D possibly TRBD1 on 6 matching bases. V was trimmed by 6 bases and J by 4 bases, leaving 16 bases between them. Per the germline V gene, CDR1 is MNHNS and CDR2 is SASEGT. The CDR3 has 14 residues.

This clonotype was found a few times. The chain recombines TRBV20-1 with TRBJ2-7, with 7 bases aligning to TRBD1. The germline gives CDR1 DFQATT, CDR2 SNEGSKA (reference sequence). Trimming removed 5 bases from V and 0 bases from J; junction bases left unmatched: 4. CDR3 length: 13 residues. This chain's CDR3 is CSAPGQSSYEQYF. In DNA, the CDR3 is TGCAGTGCTCCGGGACAGAGCTCCTACGAGCAGTACTTC.

This clonotype was observed many times. The chain couples TRBV24-1 to TRBJ2-5; the match to TRBD1 covers 9 bases. The V segment lost 0 bases and the J segment 3 bases; nucleotides outside the gene matches: 4. Germline V gene lookup returns CDR1 KGHDR and CDR2 SFDVKD. CDR3 length: 16 residues. CDR3 bases: TGTGCCACCAGTGATTTGCCCGGACAGGGGAAAGAGACCCAGTACTTC. Its protein is CATSDLPGQGKETQYF.

The rearrangement uses TRBV7-9 and TRBJ2-5; D might be TRBD2 (5 bases). Per the germline V gene, CDR1 is SEHNR and CDR2 is FQNEAQ (reference sequence). Trimming removed 5 bases at V and 1 base at J, with 11 bases between. This CDR3 is built from 14 residues. DNA for the CDR3: TGTGCCAGCAGCCTTCCGGGATCCCAAGAGACCCAGTACTTC. Its translation: CASSLPGSQETQYF. Combining the CDR3 with reference TRBV7-9 and TRBJ2-5 gives the whole variable domain DTGVSQNPRHKITKRGQNVTFRCDPISEHNRLYWYRQTLGQGPEFLTYFQNEAQLEKSRLLSDRFSAERPKGSFSTLEIQRTEQGDSAMYLCASSLPGSQETQYFGPGTRLLVL.

This clonotype was seen repeatedly, ten times or more. The V and J genes are TRBV6-4 and TRBJ2-3; 9 bases match TRBD2. The germline V gene encodes CDR1 MRHNA and CDR2 SNTAGT. Losses at the gene ends were 2 bases for V and 0 bases for J; bases not matched to a gene: 3. The CDR3 runs 16 residues. The CDR3 region is CASSDLAGTSTDTQYF. The DNA for the CDR3 is TGTGCCAGCAGTGACCTAGCGGGGACTAGCACAGATACGCAGTATTTT.

V and J are TRBV29-1 and TRBJ2-3; 8 nucleotides agree with TRBD1. This CDR3 has 14 residues. Germline lookup yields CDR1 SQVTM and CDR2 ANQGSEA. The ends lost 3 bases at V and 8 bases at J; junction bases unmatched: 10. The CDR3 loop reads CSVESATGDVTQYF. The CDR3 bases are TGCAGCGTTGAGTCAGCGACAGGGGACGTTACGCAGTATTTT.

This clonotype turned up a few times. The chain couples TRBV6-1 to TRBJ2-3; 9 bases agree with TRBD2. CDR3 length: 14 residues. Germline V gene data show CDR1 as MNHNS and CDR2 as SASEGT. Trimming cost V 6 bases and J 6 bases; bases outside gene matches: 7. CDR3 nucleotide sequence: TGTGCCAGCAGGGGGGCTAGCGGGGTTGATACGCAGTATTTT. Translating it yields CASRGASGVDTQYF.

The chain combines TRBV27 with TRBJ1-2; the D gene is possibly TRBD1 (6 bases). Between the trimmed V and J ends, which lost 4 bases and 1 base, there was a span of 16 bases. CDR3 length equals 16 residues. Germline V lookup: CDR1 MNHEY, CDR2 SMNVEV (reference sequence). This CDR3 is CASSSQGPQFNYGYTF. The CDR3, as DNA: TGTGCCAGCAGTTCACAGGGCCCACAATTTAACTATGGCTACACCTTC.

In this sample, this clonotype turned up a few times. The V and J genes are TRBV5-5 and TRBJ1-1; the D is unclear. Germline loops: CDR1 SGHKS, CDR2 YYEKEE (reference sequence). Deletions cut 4 bases from V and 2 bases from J, with 21 bases between. The CDR3 sequence is 17 residues long. In DNA, the CDR3 is TGTGCCAGCAGCATCCTATCCAAAACCCTCTACAACACTGAAGCTTTCTTT. The encoded protein is CASSILSKTLYNTEAFF. Drawing the rest from reference TRBV5-5 and TRBJ1-1, the complete variable domain is DAGVTQSPTHLIKTRGQQVTLRCSPISGHKSVSWYQQVLGQGPQFIFQYYEKEERGRGNFPDRFSARQFPNYSSELNVNALLLGDSALYLCASSILSKTLYNTEAFFGQGTRLTVV.

This clonotype was recorded a few times. The rearrangement uses TRBV6-5 and TRBJ1-6, with D maybe TRBD1 (5 bases). This CDR3 is built from 13 residues. The ends were cut back, 5 bases at V and 6 bases at J, with 8 bases in the middle. Germline assignment: CDR1 MNHEY and CDR2 SVGAGI. The CDR3 is CASSRGPNSPLHF. The CDR3 region has the DNA TGTGCCAGCAGTCGGGGACCTAATTCACCCCTCCACTTT.

The J gene is TRBJ2-5, the V gene TRBV7-2; D is unresolved. The V gene's germline CDR1 is SGHTA and CDR2 FQGNSA. This CDR3 is 12 amino acids long. The ends were cut back, 5 bases at V and 5 bases at J, with 9 bases in the middle. The CDR3 spells CASSPSRETQYF. CDR3 in DNA: TGTGCCAGCAGCCCATCCCGTGAGACCCAGTACTTC.

This clonotype was observed many times. The chain links TRBV27 to TRBJ2-3; tentative D call: TRBD1 (6 bases). The CDR3 sequence is 14 residues long. V was clipped by 3 bases and J by 5 bases, with 12 bases between them. Germline V gene data show CDR1 as MNHEY and CDR2 as SMNVEV (reference sequence). As DNA, the CDR3 is TGTGCCAGCAGTTTTTGGGGGCAGGGAGATACGCAGTATTTT. It is translated as CASSFWGQGDTQYF.

J is TRBJ1-6 and V is TRBV7-9, with D unresolved. Germline V CDR1 and CDR2: SEHNR, FQNEAQ (reference sequence). This CDR3 is 14 amino acids long. Trimming cost V 5 bases and J 8 bases, with 13 bases left between them. Here the CDR3 DNA reads TGTGCCAGCAGCCGGGAGTCCCAAGATTCACCCCTCCACTTT. Translated: CASSRESQDSPLHF.

This clonotype was recorded at least ten times. The chain employs TRBV6-2 or TRBV6-3 and TRBJ1-6; D ambiguous. Per germline, CDR1 MNHEY and CDR2 SVGEGT. V lost 0 bases, J lost 16 bases, and 10 bases lay in between. The CDR3 has 12 residues. As DNA, the CDR3 is TGTGCCAGCAGTTACTCGCTCGGAAGACTCCACTTT. It is translated as CASSYSLGRLHF.

There are many counts of this clonotype. J is TRBJ2-1 and V is TRBV29-1, with 9 bases identical to TRBD1. V was clipped by 5 bases and J by 5 bases; unmatched bases: 4. From germline, CDR1 is SQVTM and CDR2 ANQGSEA. CDR3 length: 13 amino acids. CDR3 coding DNA: TGCAGCGTTCGACAGGGGGTAGACAATGAGCAGTTCTTC. Its translation is CSVRQGVDNEQFF.

This clonotype turned up a few times. The chain recombines TRBV7-2 with TRBJ2-3; perhaps TRBD1 as D (6 bases). Trimming removed 8 bases from V and 3 bases from J, with 15 bases in between. Germline V gene lookup returns CDR1 SGHTA and CDR2 FQGNSA. The CDR3 extends over 14 amino acids. The CDR3 nucleotides read TGTGCCAGCCGATCCGAGCAGGGGACAGATACGCAGTATTTT. As protein: CASRSEQGTDTQYF.

This clonotype was seen only a few times. The V and J genes are TRBV6-6 and TRBJ2-7; 7 positions agree with TRBD2. This CDR3 has 14 residues. Trimming removed 3 bases from V and 3 bases from J; junction bases left unmatched: 5. Germline CDR1 MNHNY, CDR2 SVGAGI (reference sequence). The CDR3 reads CASSYHRDYYEQYF. The CDR3 bases are TGTGCCAGCAGTTATCACCGGGACTACTACGAGCAGTACTTC.

The chain has TRBV7-9 and TRBJ1-1, with 9 bases matching TRBD1. V shed 5 bases, J shed 8 bases, and the junction held 9 bases outside the gene matches. The CDR3 contains 14 residues. Germline loops: CDR1 SEHNR, CDR2 FQNEAQ (reference sequence). The CDR3 region is CASSLNVGQGEAFF. CDR3 nucleotide sequence: TGTGCCAGCAGCCTAAATGTGGGACAGGGAGAAGCTTTCTTT.

This clonotype occurred many times. This chain uses TRBV7-8 with TRBJ1-2; a weak D match, TRBD1 (5 bases). Germline V gives CDR1 SGHVS, CDR2 FQNEAQ. There are 15 residues in the CDR3. Trimming cost V 5 bases and J 4 bases, with 17 bases left between them. CDR3 sequence (DNA): TGTGCCAGCAGCCCCCTTCCAACAGGTTCCTATGGCTACACCTTC. Amino acids: CASSPLPTGSYGYTF. Filled out from reference TRBV7-8 and TRBJ1-2, the complete variable domain reads GAGVSQSPRYKVAKRGQDVALRCDPISGHVSLFWYQQALGQGPEFLTYFQNEAQLDKSGLPSDRFFAERPEGSVSTLKIQRTQQEDSAVYLCASSPLPTGSYGYTFGSGTRLTVV.

This clonotype turned up a few times. The CDR3 DNA is TGCGCCAGCAGCTTAATAGCGGGGGAAACTTTCGGGGAGCTGTTTTTT. Translation: CASSLIAGETFGELFF. J is TRBJ2-2 and V is TRBV5-1, with 9 bases identical to TRBD2. Looked up from germline, CDR1 is SGHRS and CDR2 is YFSETQ. Trimming took 2 bases from V and 7 from J; bases not matched to a gene: 9. The CDR3 is made up of 16 amino acids.

This chain links TRBV12-3 or TRBV12-4 with TRBJ1-2; 8 bases agree with TRBD1. The CDR3 sequence is 14 residues long. Losses at the gene ends were 3 bases for V and 6 bases for J; bases not matched to a gene: 6. DNA of the CDR3: TGTGCCAGCAGTTTCGGACAGGGTCAGGATGGCTACACCTTC. It encodes CASSFGQGQDGYTF.

This clonotype occurred many times. The chain employs TRBV10-3 and TRBJ2-7; D ambiguous. Trimming stripped 3 bases from V and 3 bases from J, with 12 bases between. The CDR3 length is 14 residues. Germline V gene sequence: CDR1 ENHRY, CDR2 SYGVKD. This chain's CDR3 is CAISEGEASYEQYF. CDR3 coding DNA: TGTGCCATCAGTGAAGGCGAAGCAAGCTACGAGCAGTACTTC.

This clonotype was observed many times. The rearrangement joins TRBV25-1 to TRBJ1-4, with a possible D match to TRBD1 (6 bases). Germline CDR1 MGHDK, CDR2 SYGVNS. Trimming left V 4 bases short and J 8 bases short, with 11 bases between. CDR3 size: 13 residues. CDR3 in DNA: TGTGCCAGCAGTGTCTCTCAGGGGGAAAAACTGTTTTTT. It yields the protein CASSVSQGEKLFF.

Ten or more counts support this clonotype. This chain uses TRBV7-2 with TRBJ2-3; weak D call: TRBD1 (5 bases). CDR1 is SGHTA and CDR2 is FQGNSA in the germline V gene. The CDR3 is 15 residues long. Trimming stripped 7 bases from V and 0 bases from J, with 14 bases between. The CDR3: CASNPRRGSTDTQYF. In DNA, the CDR3 is TGTGCCAGCAACCCAAGAAGGGGCAGCACAGATACGCAGTATTTT.

In this sample, this clonotype turned up many times. J is TRBJ2-3 and V is TRBV7-8; 7 positions agree with TRBD1. With V trimmed by 1 base and J by 2 bases, 3 bases remained unmatched. Germline CDR1 reads SGHVS; CDR2 reads FQNEAQ. This CDR3 region has 15 residues. The CDR3, as DNA: TGTGCCAGCAGCTTAGATGGGACAGACACAGATACGCAGTATTTT. Encoded protein: CASSLDGTDTDTQYF.